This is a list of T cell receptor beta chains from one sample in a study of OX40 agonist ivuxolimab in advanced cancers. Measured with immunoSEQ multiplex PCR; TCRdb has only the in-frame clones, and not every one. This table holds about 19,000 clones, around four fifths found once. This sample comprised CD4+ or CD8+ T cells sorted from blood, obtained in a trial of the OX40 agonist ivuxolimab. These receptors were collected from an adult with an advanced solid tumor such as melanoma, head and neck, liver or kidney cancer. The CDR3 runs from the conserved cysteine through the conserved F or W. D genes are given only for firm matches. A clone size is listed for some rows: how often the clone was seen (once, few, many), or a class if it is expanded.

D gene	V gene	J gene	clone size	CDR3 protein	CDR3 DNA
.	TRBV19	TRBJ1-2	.	CASSIPRTVGRDGYTF	TGTGCCAGTAGTATACCCCGGACAGTCGGGCGGGATGGCTACACCTTC
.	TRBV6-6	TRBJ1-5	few	CASSENQPQHF	TGTGCCAGCAGTGAAAATCAGCCCCAGCATTTT
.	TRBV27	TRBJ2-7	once	CASSLTGPLGEQYF	TGTGCCAGCAGTTTAACAGGCCCTCTTGGCGAGCAGTACTTC
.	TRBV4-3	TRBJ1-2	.	CASSQDLGWDTNNYGYTF	TGCGCCAGCAGCCAAGATCTTGGTTGGGACACTAATAACTATGGCTACACCTTC
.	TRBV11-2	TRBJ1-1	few	CASSGSEAFF	TGTGCCAGCAGCGGGTCTGAAGCTTTCTTT
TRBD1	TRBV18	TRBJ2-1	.	CASSPYRQGTVHSNEQFF	TGTGCCAGCTCACCCTACCGACAGGGCACGGTTCATTCGAATGAGCAGTTCTTC
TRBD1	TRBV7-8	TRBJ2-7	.	CASSETDRVYEQYF	TGTGCCAGCAGCGAGACGGACAGGGTCTACGAGCAGTACTTC
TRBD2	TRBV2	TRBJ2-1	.	CASTGGGTYNEQFF	TGTGCCAGCACGGGCGGGGGTACCTACAATGAGCAGTTCTTC
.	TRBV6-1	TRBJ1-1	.	CASSEDLSGVGEAFF	TGTGCCAGCAGTGAAGACCTCTCAGGGGTTGGTGAAGCTTTCTTT
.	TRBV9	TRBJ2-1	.	CASSLSSGYEQFF	TGTGCCAGCAGCCTCTCGTCGGGTTATGAGCAGTTCTTC